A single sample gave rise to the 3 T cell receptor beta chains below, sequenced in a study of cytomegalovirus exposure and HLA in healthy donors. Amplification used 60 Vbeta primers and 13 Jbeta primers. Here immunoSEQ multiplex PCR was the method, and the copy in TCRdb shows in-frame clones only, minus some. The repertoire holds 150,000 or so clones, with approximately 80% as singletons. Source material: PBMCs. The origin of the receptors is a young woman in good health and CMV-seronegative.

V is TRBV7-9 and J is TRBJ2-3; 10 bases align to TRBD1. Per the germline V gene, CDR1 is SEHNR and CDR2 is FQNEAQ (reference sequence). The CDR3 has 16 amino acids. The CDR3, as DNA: TGTTCCACCTCTAGGGAGGGGACAGGGGTCACAGATACGCAGTATTTT. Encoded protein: CSTSREGTGVTDTQYF.

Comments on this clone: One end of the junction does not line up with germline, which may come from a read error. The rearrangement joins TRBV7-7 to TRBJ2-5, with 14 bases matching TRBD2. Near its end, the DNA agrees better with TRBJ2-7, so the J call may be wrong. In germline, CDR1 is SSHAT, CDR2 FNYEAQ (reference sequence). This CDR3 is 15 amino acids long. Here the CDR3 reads CASSLGLAGVDEQYF. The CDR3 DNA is TGTGCTAGCAGCTTGGGACTAGCGGGAGTAGACGAGCAGTACTTC.

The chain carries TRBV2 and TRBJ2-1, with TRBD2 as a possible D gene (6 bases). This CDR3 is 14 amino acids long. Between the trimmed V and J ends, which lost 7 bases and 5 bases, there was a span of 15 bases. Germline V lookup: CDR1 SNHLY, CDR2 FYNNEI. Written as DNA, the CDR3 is TGTGCCAGCATAGGAAGGCGGGGAGACAATGAGCAGTTCTTC. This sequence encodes CASIGRRGDNEQFF.